These 24 T cell receptor beta chains were all obtained from the same sample, sequenced in a study of T cell responses to AZD1222 COVID-19 vaccine. The method was immunoSEQ multiplex PCR; TCRdb's version includes in-frame clones alone and lacks a portion of them. The table lists under 150,000 clones, around 88% of them singletons. The sequences come from peripheral blood, collected on day 0 of AZD1222 vaccination. The receptors were gathered from an adult in good health.

The chain carries TRBV7-2 and TRBJ1-2; a possible D gene is TRBD1 (5 bases). Deletions cut 1 base from V and 7 bases from J, with 13 bases between. Germline V CDR1 and CDR2: SGHTA, FQGNSA. The CDR3 length is 14 residues. The CDR3 DNA sequence: TGTGCCAGCAGCTTAGGGGGCAGCCGTAGTGGCTACACCTTC. Protein product: CASSLGGSRSGYTF. The whole variable domain, remainder taken from reference TRBV7-2 and TRBJ1-2, is GAGVSQSPSNKVTEKGKDVELRCDPISGHTALYWYRQSLGQGLEFLIYFQGNSAPDKSGLPSDRFSAERTGGSVSTLTIQRTQQEDSAVYLCASSLGGSRSGYTFGSGTRLTVV.

This chain joins TRBV7-9 and TRBJ1-2; a possible D gene is TRBD1 (5 bases). From germline, CDR1 is SEHNR and CDR2 FQNEAQ (reference sequence). Trimming removed 0 bases at V and 3 bases at J, with 5 bases between. The CDR3 sequence is 13 residues long. Here the CDR3 reads CASSLARDYGYTF. The CDR3 region has the DNA TGTGCCAGCAGCTTAGCCAGGGACTATGGCTACACCTTC. Combining the CDR3 with reference TRBV7-9 and TRBJ1-2 gives the whole variable domain DTGVSQNPRHKITKRGQNVTFRCDPISEHNRLYWYRQTLGQGPEFLTYFQNEAQLEKSRLLSDRFSAERPKGSFSTLEIQRTEQGDSAMYLCASSLARDYGYTFGSGTRLTVV.

This chain connects TRBV28 to TRBJ2-5; weak D call: TRBD1 (7 bases). The V gene lost 5 bases and the J gene lost 1 base, with 11 bases spanning the gap. There are 14 residues in the CDR3. CDR1 is MDHEN, CDR2 SYDVKM, per germline. CDR3 sequence (DNA): TGTGCCAGCAGTATCAGGGGGGCCCAAGAGACCCAGTACTTC. Protein product: CASSIRGAQETQYF.

V and J are TRBV19 and TRBJ2-7; weak D call: TRBD1 (5 bases). V was shortened by 4 bases and J by 0 bases, with 13 bases between the two germline ends. This CDR3 is 15 amino acids long. Germline V gene sequence: CDR1 LNHDA, CDR2 SQIVND (reference sequence). The CDR3 is CASSKGQGSSYEQYF. CDR3 nucleotides: TGTGCCAGTAGTAAGGGCCAGGGTAGCTCCTACGAGCAGTACTTC.

The chain recombines TRBV2 with TRBJ2-1, with D tentatively TRBD1 or TRBD2 (5 bases each). Germline CDR1 reads SNHLY; CDR2 reads FYNNEI. The CDR3 is 11 residues long. Trimming left V 1 base short and J 10 bases short, with 5 bases between. CDR3 nucleotides: TGTGCCAGCAGTGAAGGGGGGGAGCAGTTCTTC. Its protein product is CASSEGGEQFF.

The chain has TRBV10-3 and TRBJ1-5, with TRBD1 as a possible D gene (6 bases). The CDR3 is made up of 15 amino acids. CDR1 ENHRY and CDR2 SYGVKD come from the germline V gene. Trimming removed 3 bases from V and 6 bases from J, with 15 bases in between. CDR3: CAISEGDTLRQPQHF. DNA for the CDR3: TGTGCCATCAGTGAAGGGGACACCTTGCGTCAGCCCCAGCATTTT.

The chain employs TRBV27 and TRBJ2-1; D is ambiguous. V gave up 1 base and J gave up 3 bases, with 10 bases separating them. The CDR3 sequence is 15 residues long. Germline V CDR1 and CDR2: MNHEY, SMNVEV (reference sequence). CDR3 sequence: CASSLFLTNYNEQFF. CDR3 in DNA: TGTGCCAGCAGTTTATTTCTCACTAACTACAATGAGCAGTTCTTC.

V and J are TRBV6-1 and TRBJ2-3, with D unclear. CDR3 length: 11 residues. The V gene's germline CDR1 is MNHNS and CDR2 SASEGT. Trimming removed 1 base at V and 12 bases at J, with 8 bases between. CDR3 amino acids: CASSEVTNQYF. CDR3 coding DNA: TGTGCCAGCAGTGAAGTCACGAATCAGTATTTT.

V is TRBV28 and J is TRBJ1-3; no clear D. Trimming pared 8 bases from V and 1 base from J, leaving 6 bases between. The CDR3 covers 12 residues. Germline values: CDR1 MDHEN, CDR2 SYDVKM. CDR3 bases: TGTGCCAGCGGAATTTCTGGAAACACCATATATTTT. It translates to CASGISGNTIYF.

The chain combines TRBV15 with TRBJ2-3; D might be TRBD1 or TRBD2, each matching 5 bases. The V end was cut by 8 bases, the J end by 2 bases, with 14 bases between. The CDR3 has 14 amino acids. Germline CDR1 is LNHNV and CDR2 is YYDKDF (reference sequence). The CDR3 nucleotides read TGTGCCACCGGGCTGGTGGGGGTCACAGATACGCAGTATTTT. Its translation: CATGLVGVTDTQYF.

The chain couples TRBV5-4 to TRBJ1-6; D is unresolved. CDR1 SGHNT and CDR2 YYREEE come from the germline V gene (reference sequence). The CDR3 length is 16 residues. V gave up 0 bases and J gave up 6 bases, with 13 bases separating them. The CDR3 spells CASSLAGLARNSPLHF. In DNA form, the CDR3 reads TGTGCCAGCAGCTTGGCCGGGTTGGCACGTAATTCACCCCTCCACTTT.

J is TRBJ1-4 and V is TRBV29-1; 10 bases line up with TRBD1. This CDR3 has 16 residues. V dropped 4 bases and J dropped 3; count of bases not matched to a gene: 8. Germline CDR1 reads SQVTM; CDR2 reads ANQGSEA. The DNA of the CDR3 is TGCAGCGTTGGGGGACAGGGGCTTTCGGCTAATGAAAAACTGTTTTTT. Translation gives CSVGGQGLSANEKLFF. The full variable domain, completed using reference TRBV29-1 and TRBJ1-4, is SAVISQKPSRDICQRGTSLTIQCQVDSQVTMMFWYRQQPGQSLTLIATANQGSEATYESGFVIDKFPISRPNLTFSTLTVSNMSPEDSSIYLCSVGGQGLSANEKLFFGSGTQLSVL.

The J gene is TRBJ2-1, the V gene TRBV20-1; D is perhaps TRBD2 (6 bases). The CDR3 spans 12 residues. CDR1 and CDR2 (germline): DFQATT, SNEGSKA (reference sequence). V was clipped by 3 bases and J by 8 bases, with 11 bases between them. In nucleotides, the CDR3 is TGCAGTGCTAGTGGACTATCCGATGAGCAGTTCTTC. Its translation: CSASGLSDEQFF.

This chain links TRBV7-2 with TRBJ2-7; 11 positions agree with TRBD2. The J segment lost 3 bases and the V segment lost 0 bases, leaving 7 bases of the junction unmatched. Germline CDR1 and CDR2: SGHTA and FQGNSA. The CDR3 length is 17 residues. The CDR3 DNA reads as TGTGCCAGCAGCTTAGCCGTTAGCGGGGGGGCTAGCTACGAGCAGTACTTC. This sequence encodes CASSLAVSGGASYEQYF.

This clone was found a few times. The chain is built from TRBV24-1 and TRBJ2-7; the D call may be TRBD1 or TRBD2 (5 bases each). CDR1 KGHDR and CDR2 SFDVKD come from the germline V gene. The CDR3 is 19 residues long. Trimming shortened V by 0 bases and J by 7 bases, and 27 bases separated the two germline ends. The CDR3 DNA reads as TGTGCCACCAGTGATTTGGAGACCGGGGACCGTATCCCCCATTCGGAGCAGTACTTC. Protein product: CATSDLETGDRIPHSEQYF.

This chain connects TRBV24-1 to TRBJ1-1, with D maybe TRBD1 (5 bases). Trimming cost V 4 bases and J 1 base, with 12 bases left between them. CDR1 KGHDR and CDR2 SFDVKD come from the germline V gene. The CDR3 has 15 amino acids. CDR3 region: CATSESGGTNTEAFF. The CDR3 coding sequence is TGTGCCACCAGTGAAAGTGGGGGTACGAACACTGAAGCTTTCTTT.

The chain combines TRBV10-3 with TRBJ2-2; D may be TRBD2 (7 bases). This CDR3 region has 18 residues. The V end was cut by 0 bases, the J end by 2 bases, with 16 bases between. In germline, CDR1 is ENHRY, CDR2 SYGVKD. In DNA, the CDR3 is TGTGCCATCAGTGAGTCGTCAACGGCGGGGGCTAACACCGGGGAGCTGTTTTTT. Encoded protein: CAISESSTAGANTGELFF.

The chain is built from TRBV4-1 and TRBJ1-5, with D possibly TRBD1 on 5 matching bases. V dropped 1 base and J dropped 4 bases, with 11 bases sitting between them. CDR3 length equals 15 residues. The V gene's germline CDR1 is MGHRA and CDR2 YSYEKL. The CDR3 DNA sequence: TGCGCCAGCAGCCAAGGTCAGGGCCAAAATCAGCCCCAGCATTTT. Residues: CASSQGQGQNQPQHF.

The V and J genes are TRBV27 and TRBJ1-5, with D perhaps matching TRBD1 (5 bases). CDR3 size: 14 residues. Germline V gives CDR1 MNHEY, CDR2 SMNVEV (reference sequence). V lost 6 bases to trimming and J lost 3 bases, with 12 bases between them. CDR3 sequence reads: CASSRGGANQPQHF. The CDR3 DNA follows: TGTGCCAGCAGCCGTGGGGGAGCCAATCAGCCCCAGCATTTT.

The genes are TRBV7-9 and TRBJ2-3, with 8 bases fitting TRBD1. CDR3 length equals 13 residues. V shed 8 bases, J shed 1 base, and the junction held 2 bases outside the gene matches. Germline V gene lookup returns CDR1 SEHNR and CDR2 FQNEAQ (reference sequence). The CDR3 reads CASETGGTDTQYF. The CDR3, as DNA: TGTGCCAGCGAGACAGGGGGCACAGATACGCAGTATTTT.

This rearrangement joins TRBV5-1 to TRBJ1-2, with 8 bases aligning to TRBD1. Losses at the gene ends were 2 bases for V and 3 bases for J; bases not matched to a gene: 3. Germline loops: CDR1 SGHRS, CDR2 YFSETQ. The CDR3 is made up of 14 amino acids. CDR3 DNA: TGCGCCAGCAGCTTAAACAGGGGGGACTATGGCTACACCTTC. It encodes CASSLNRGDYGYTF.

This chain joins TRBV6-5 and TRBJ1-2; D unresolved. The CDR3 runs 12 residues. In germline, CDR1 is MNHEY, CDR2 SVGAGI. Trimming removed 7 bases at V and 3 bases at J, with 9 bases between. The DNA for the CDR3 is TGTGCCAGCACACTGCCAGACTATGGCTACACCTTC. Residues: CASTLPDYGYTF.

CDR3 bases: TGTGCCACCAGGGCAGGAGTAGGCACCGGGGAGCTGTTTTTT. Residues: CATRAGVGTGELFF. This chain links TRBV24-1 with TRBJ2-2; D unclear. The CDR3 is made up of 14 amino acids. Germline V gene sequence: CDR1 KGHDR, CDR2 SFDVKD. V was cut by 7 bases and J by 4 bases, with 12 bases left in between.

The gene calls are TRBV19 and TRBJ2-2; the match to TRBD2 covers 10 bases. V was pared by 4 bases and J by 4 bases, with 12 bases of the junction left unmatched. CDR3 length: 18 residues. Germline V gene sequence: CDR1 LNHDA, CDR2 SQIVND (reference sequence). CDR3 residues: CASSTSPTSGLLTGELFF. The CDR3 nucleotides read TGTGCCAGTAGTACCTCCCCGACTAGCGGGTTACTCACCGGGGAGCTGTTTTTT.